The TCR beta chain under discussion was sequenced for a study of shared clonotypes between healthy human individuals. All of the donors resided in Nashville, Tennessee, and each was a Caucasian adult. The replicate PCRs on unsorted PBMC were given approximately 300 ng DNA, which is 25,000 to 35,000 T cell genomes. Unsorted PBMC DNA was run through sequencing on ten immunoSEQ deep assay plates. Clones were sequenced by immunoSEQ multiplex PCR, and TCRdb holds only the in-frame ones, with some missing. The profile shows roughly 490,000 clones, around 78% of them singletons. This clone was detected only a few times. CDR1 SGDLS and CDR2 YYNGEE come from the germline V gene. V lost 1 base and J 0 bases, leaving 5 bases between the germline ends. The CDR3 contains 14 residues.

The sequenced sample was PBMCs. The sequence derives from a middle-aged woman in good health. Some clones in this sample may be carry-over from other donors' samples. The chain carries TRBV9 and TRBJ1-3; D not certain. DNA for the CDR3: TGTGCCAGCAGCGTAACCTACTCTGGAAACACCATATATTTT. This encodes CASSVTYSGNTIYF.